The present TCR beta chain was sequenced within a study of blood T cells in healthy people across ages. Concerning this clonotype itself: The antigen remains undetermined.

Together with a sample-barcoded 5' primer, a J-beta primer mix was included in a second PCR lasting roughly 6 to 12 cycles. TCRdb reprocessed the 5' RACE reads via MiXCR and lists one record per CDR3 protein. The sample includes approximately 770,000 distinct CDR3 sequences, 55% to 75% seen only once; the top ten take about 20%. Findings and caveats of the study: Correlation between TCR beta diversity and naive T cell percentage was strong. The recorded TCR beta diversity per million T cells decreased in a roughly linear manner with age. It was held that diversity estimates obtained from one million T cells represented underestimates.

What was sequenced was blood. The clonotype originates from a man between 25 and 39 years old in good health.

CDR3 region: CASSSLLADSYNEQFF. CDR3 sequence (DNA): TGTGCCAGCAGTTCCCTCCTAGCGGACTCCTACAATGAGCAGTTCTTC. The V gene is TRBV6-2 or TRBV6-3, the J gene TRBJ2-1, with 7 bases lining up with TRBD2. The CDR3 has 16 residues. V was pared by 4 bases and J by 0 bases, with 6 bases of the junction left unmatched. CDR1 and CDR2 (germline): MNHEY, SVGEGT.